A single sample gave rise to the 31 T cell receptor beta chains below, sequenced in a study of T cells in Graves' hyperthyroidism and ophthalmopathy. Researchers amplified the TCR beta CDR3 regions from RNA transcripts. Primed by the HTBI set, a first-round RT-PCR was run on the TCR CDR3. TCRdb reanalysed the multiplex PCR reads using MiXCR and keeps one entry per CDR3 protein. The sample has 600,000 or so distinct CDR3 sequences, roughly 17% seen once. The sequenced material came from blood. Receptor source: a woman aged 25 to 39 with Graves' hyperthyroidism.

This clonotype came up many times. The chain links TRBV11-1 to TRBJ2-3; 8 bases fit TRBD1. After removal of 4 bases from V and 3 bases from J, the junction contained 6 bases not matched to a gene. The CDR3 totals 15 residues. Germline assignment: CDR1 SGHAT and CDR2 FQDESV (reference sequence). CDR3 sequence: CASSSWTGRTDTQYF. The CDR3 coding sequence is TGTGCCAGCAGCTCCTGGACAGGGCGGACAGATACGCAGTATTTT. Combining the CDR3 with reference TRBV11-1 and TRBJ2-3 gives the whole variable domain EAEVAQSPRYKITEKSQAVAFWCDPISGHATLYWYRQILGQGPELLVQFQDESVVDDSQLPKDRFSAERLKGVDSTLKIQPAELGDSAMYLCASSSWTGRTDTQYFGPGTRLTVL.

In regard to this clonotype: A single base separates this from a much larger clone, so it may be a read error. The genes are TRBV28 and TRBJ1-6; D ambiguous. The germline V gene has CDR1 MDHEN and CDR2 SYDVKM. The CDR3 contains 14 residues. Trimming stripped 6 bases from V and 11 bases from J, with 17 bases between. The CDR3 loop reads CASRSGRRDPPLHF. The CDR3 coding sequence is TGTGCCAGCAGATCGGGCAGACGAGATCCACCCCTCCACTTT.

The table lists this clonotype with a few counts. The chain links TRBV28 to TRBJ1-4, with D possibly being TRBD1 (6 bases). Trimming pared 5 bases from V and 8 bases from J, leaving 15 bases between. This CDR3 has 14 amino acids. CDR1 is MDHEN and CDR2 is SYDVKM in the germline V gene. The CDR3 DNA is TGTGCCAGCAGTCCGGGGGGGGCAAGGGAAAAACTGTTTTTT. Translated, it gives CASSPGGAREKLFF.

This clonotype was observed a few times. The V call is TRBV29-1, the J call TRBJ1-5, with D unresolved. Germline V gene data show CDR1 as SQVTM and CDR2 as ANQGSEA. V was clipped by 3 bases and J by 1 base, with 7 bases between them. The CDR3 has 13 residues. The CDR3 reads CSVELGSNQPQHF. CDR3 nucleotides: TGCAGCGTTGAGTTGGGAAGCAATCAGCCCCAGCATTTT.

V usage is TRBV20-1 and J usage is TRBJ2-7; either TRBD1 or TRBD2 may supply D (5 bases each). CDR1 and CDR2 (germline): DFQATT, SNEGSKA (reference sequence). The CDR3 has 15 residues. Trimming pared 5 bases from V and 7 bases from J, leaving 24 bases between. CDR3 bases: TGCAGTGCTCAAGGCCGCCGGGACGGCTATGCAGAGCAGTACTTC. Amino acid sequence: CSAQGRRDGYAEQYF.

This clonotype came up many times. This sequence joins TRBV28 and TRBJ1-1; possibly TRBD1 for D (5 bases). This CDR3 has 12 amino acids. The germline V gene encodes CDR1 MDHEN and CDR2 SYDVKM. V gave up 8 bases and J gave up 7 bases, with 14 bases separating them. The DNA of the CDR3 is TGTGCCAGCGCTAAAGGGAGGGGTGAAGCTTTCTTT. This sequence encodes CASAKGRGEAFF.

This clonotype was seen many times. The chain carries TRBV12-3 or TRBV12-4 and TRBJ1-2, with D uncertain. Trimming stripped 3 bases from V and 5 bases from J, with 16 bases between. The CDR3 runs 15 residues. The CDR3 region is CASSFVFGGPYGYTF. CDR3 in DNA: TGTGCCAGCAGTTTCGTGTTTGGAGGACCATATGGCTACACCTTC.

This clonotype occurred a few times. The CDR3 nucleotides are TGCGCCAGCAGCGCGGGACAGATCGTAAACACCGGGGAGCTGTTTTTT. The encoded protein is CASSAGQIVNTGELFF. The genes are TRBV5-1 and TRBJ2-2; a possible D gene is TRBD1 (7 bases). CDR1 SGHRS and CDR2 YFSETQ come from the germline V gene. CDR3 length: 16 amino acids. V was clipped by 4 bases and J by 2 bases, with 15 bases between them.

This clonotype has a handful of counts. The rearrangement links TRBV27 to TRBJ2-1, with 10 bases identical to TRBD2. V was clipped by 7 bases and J by 3 bases; unmatched bases: 6. The CDR3 has 15 residues. Germline V CDR1 and CDR2: MNHEY, SMNVEV (reference sequence). CDR3 DNA sequence: TGTGCCAGCAATCTAGCGGGAGCGGGCTACAATGAGCAGTTCTTC. Its protein is CASNLAGAGYNEQFF.

The chain carries TRBV25-1 and TRBJ2-3; D unclear. Trimming took off 4 bases at V and 2 bases at J, with 10 bases between the two ends. CDR3 size: 14 residues. Germline CDR1 and CDR2: MGHDK and SYGVNS. The CDR3 loop reads CASSVPYLTDTQYF. The CDR3 region has the DNA TGTGCCAGCAGTGTACCGTATCTCACAGATACGCAGTATTTT.

This clonotype was counted at least ten times. This rearrangement joins TRBV6-2 or TRBV6-3 to TRBJ2-1; possible D gene TRBD1, 6 bases. Germline-derived CDR1 and CDR2 are MNHEY and SVGEGT. V was trimmed by 6 bases and J by 3 bases, leaving 9 bases between them. The CDR3 totals 13 residues. The CDR3 coding sequence is TGTGCCAGCAGCTACAGGGTCTACAATGAGCAGTTCTTC. Its translation is CASSYRVYNEQFF.

The sample holds a few counts of this clonotype. J is TRBJ2-7 and V is TRBV6-5; TRBD1 matches at 8 bases. This CDR3 contains 15 residues. Germline V gene sequence: CDR1 MNHEY, CDR2 SVGAGI. The V gene end was trimmed by 0 bases and the J gene end by 6 bases; junction bases not matched to a gene: 7. The CDR3 region is CASSYSGTGFSEQYF. The CDR3 DNA reads TGTGCCAGCAGTTACTCCGGGACAGGCTTTTCCGAGCAGTACTTC.

A few counts support this clonotype. The chain combines TRBV29-1 with TRBJ2-1, with TRBD2 identical over 8 bases. There are 15 residues in the CDR3. The V and J ends lost 0 bases and 5 bases, in that order; junction bases with no gene match: 6. Germline CDR1 and CDR2: SQVTM and ANQGSEA. This chain's CDR3 is CSVEDPSGGNNEQFF. CDR3 DNA: TGCAGCGTTGAAGATCCCTCGGGAGGGAACAATGAGCAGTTCTTC.

In its sample, this clonotype was seen many times. The V call is TRBV29-1, the J call TRBJ2-7; TRBD2 aligns across 9 bases. This CDR3 has 13 amino acids. With 5 bases clipped from V and 5 bases from J, the junction kept 7 bases outside the gene matches. The germline gives CDR1 SQVTM, CDR2 ANQGSEA. CDR3: CSVSAGGKDEQYF. CDR3 nucleotide sequence: TGCAGCGTTAGTGCGGGAGGGAAGGACGAGCAGTACTTC.

This clonotype was found many times. This chain uses TRBV6-1 with TRBJ1-2; the D gene is possibly TRBD1 (6 bases). V was pared by 5 bases and J by 8 bases, with 15 bases between. Germline CDR1 is MNHNS and CDR2 is SASEGT. The CDR3 totals 13 residues. Written as DNA, the CDR3 is TGTGCCAGCAGTAAGCCGGGACACGGAGGCTACACCTTC. Translation gives CASSKPGHGGYTF.

The V gene is TRBV28, the J gene TRBJ1-1; 8 bases line up with TRBD1. Germline trimming cut 4 bases from V and 7 bases from J; bases unmatched to any gene: 11. The germline V gene has CDR1 MDHEN and CDR2 SYDVKM. There are 15 residues in the CDR3. CDR3 nucleotides: TGTGCCAGCAGTTGGTCCCGGACAGGGCTACTTGAAGCTTTCTTT. Translation: CASSWSRTGLLEAFF.

A note on this clonotype: A much larger clone differs by one base, so this may be a read error. The chain combines TRBV24-1 with TRBJ1-1; no clear D gene. Germline CDR1 KGHDR, CDR2 SFDVKD. The CDR3 runs to 13 residues. V was clipped by 2 bases and J by 8 bases, with 11 bases between them. CDR3 nucleotides: TGTGCCACCAGTGATTCCGGCAGTTCGGAAGCTTTCTTT. Protein: CATSDSGSSEAFF.

In its sample, this clonotype was seen many times. This rearrangement joins TRBV6-1 to TRBJ2-1; D remains ambiguous. The CDR3 is 11 residues long. Germline CDR1 is MNHNS and CDR2 is SASEGT. V lost 5 bases to trimming and J lost 5 bases, with 4 bases between them. The CDR3 nucleotides read TGTGCCAGCAGTAAGCACAATGAGCAGTTCTTC. It encodes CASSKHNEQFF.

This clonotype appeared many times. The chain employs TRBV7-9 and TRBJ2-1; 7 nucleotides match TRBD2. Trimming removed 9 bases from V and 3 bases from J; junction bases left unmatched: 11. CDR3 length: 15 residues. Germline CDR1 reads SEHNR; CDR2 reads FQNEAQ (reference sequence). The CDR3 nucleotides are TGTGCCAGTTCTCGCGCGGGGGAGGGCTACAATGAGCAGTTCTTC. Its protein is CASSRAGEGYNEQFF.

Ten or more counts support this clonotype. The chain employs TRBV2 and TRBJ2-5; a weak D match, TRBD2 (6 bases). Trimming shortened V by 4 bases and J by 5 bases, and 17 bases separated the two germline ends. Germline CDR1 SNHLY, CDR2 FYNNEI. The CDR3 runs 15 residues. CDR3 in amino acids: CASSALRGGEETQYF. The DNA of the CDR3 is TGTGCCAGCAGTGCGTTGCGGGGCGGGGAGGAGACCCAGTACTTC.

In its sample, this clonotype was seen many times. This chain uses TRBV28 with TRBJ2-1; the match to TRBD1 covers 9 bases. Germline lookup yields CDR1 MDHEN and CDR2 SYDVKM. Trimming cost V 6 bases and J 4 bases; bases outside gene matches: 10. The CDR3 sequence is 16 residues long. CDR3: CASSSQDRGLYNEQFF. The CDR3 bases are TGTGCCAGCAGCTCGCAGGACAGGGGACTTTACAATGAGCAGTTCTTC.

This clonotype has ten or more counts. This chain joins TRBV28 and TRBJ1-4; D might be TRBD1 (5 bases). The CDR3 length is 16 residues. The germline V and J ends were trimmed by 3 bases and 5 bases, with 16 bases remaining between them. Germline lookup yields CDR1 MDHEN and CDR2 SYDVKM. CDR3 sequence (DNA): TGTGCCAGCAGTTTTCCCGGACACAAACAAAATGAAAAACTGTTTTTT. It encodes CASSFPGHKQNEKLFF. The entire variable domain, with the rest obtained from reference TRBV28 and TRBJ1-4, is as follows: DVKVTQSSRYLVKRTGEKVFLECVQDMDHENMFWYRQDPGLGLRLIYFSYDVKMKEKGDIPEGYSVSREKKERFSLILESASTNQTSMYLCASSFPGHKQNEKLFFGSGTQLSVL.

The chain is built from TRBV19 and TRBJ2-1, with TRBD2 matching 11 bases. J gave up 5 bases and V 7 bases, and 19 bases lay outside the gene matches. Germline CDR1 is LNHDA and CDR2 is SQIVND (reference sequence). This CDR3 comprises 19 residues. CDR3 region: CASIPTLLTSGSTHNEQFF. The CDR3 region has the DNA TGTGCCAGTATCCCCACTCTCCTAACTAGCGGGAGCACCCACAATGAGCAGTTCTTC.

A remark on this clonotype: A read error is possible here, since a much larger clone lies one base away. This chain joins TRBV11-1 and TRBJ1-6; tentative D call: TRBD1 (5 bases). The CDR3 length is 15 residues. The germline V gene has CDR1 SGHAT and CDR2 FQDESV (reference sequence). DNA of the CDR3: TGTACCAGCAGCTTATCCAGGGATTATAATTCACCCCTCCACTTT. Protein: CTSSLSRDYNSPLHF.

The rearrangement links TRBV11-2 to TRBJ1-5, with 7 nucleotides matching TRBD1. Germline V gene sequence: CDR1 SGHAT, CDR2 FQNNGV. CDR3 size: 17 residues. The trim removed 5 bases at V and 0 bases at J, leaving 10 bases unmatched. The CDR3 protein is CASSLGYTGVSNQPQHF. CDR3 bases: TGTGCCAGCAGCCTTGGGTATACAGGGGTTAGCAATCAGCCCCAGCATTTT.

This clonotype was detected many times. This sequence joins TRBV18 and TRBJ1-1, with D perhaps matching TRBD1 (5 bases). The CDR3 is 14 amino acids. Germline CDR1 KGHSH, CDR2 LQKENI. The ends were cut back, 6 bases at V and 3 bases at J, with 14 bases in the middle. The CDR3 DNA reads as TGTGCCAGCTCTTCAGGGATCTGGGACACTGAAGCTTTCTTT. Translated: CASSSGIWDTEAFF.

The rearrangement uses TRBV28 and TRBJ1-2; D is unresolved. The germline gives CDR1 MDHEN, CDR2 SYDVKM. V gave up 5 bases and J gave up 4 bases, with 11 bases separating them. The CDR3 has 13 residues. CDR3 nucleotides: TGTGCCAGCAGTATTAGCCTAGCCTATGGCTACACCTTC. Encoded protein: CASSISLAYGYTF.

There are many counts of this clonotype. This chain links TRBV11-2 with TRBJ2-1; D remains ambiguous. Deletions cut 2 bases from V and 6 bases from J, with 11 bases between. The CDR3 spans 14 residues. Germline V gives CDR1 SGHAT, CDR2 FQNNGV. CDR3 in DNA: TGTGCCAGCAGCTTAAGTTTCTTTTCCAATGAGCAGTTCTTC. Translated, it gives CASSLSFFSNEQFF. Looking up the rest from reference TRBV11-2 and TRBJ2-1 gives the full variable domain: EAGVAQSPRYKIIEKRQSVAFWCNPISGHATLYWYQQILGQGPKLLIQFQNNGVVDDSQLPKDRFSAERLKGVDSTLKIQPAKLEDSAVYLCASSLSFFSNEQFFGPGTRLTVL.

This chain uses TRBV5-1 with TRBJ2-1; TRBD2 agrees at 15 bases. Trimming removed 4 bases from V and 8 bases from J; junction bases left unmatched: 4. This CDR3 has 15 amino acids. Germline V lookup: CDR1 SGHRS, CDR2 YFSETQ. This CDR3 reads CASSQGLAGGDEQFF. CDR3 nucleotides: TGCGCCAGCAGCCAGGGACTAGCGGGAGGCGATGAGCAGTTCTTC.

Remarks on this clonotype: A much larger clone lies a single base off, so this may be a read error. The V call is TRBV20-1, the J call TRBJ2-7; possible D gene TRBD1, 6 bases. Germline values: CDR1 DFQATT, CDR2 SNEGSKA (reference sequence). The CDR3 consists of 15 residues. The CDR3 DNA reads TGCAGTGCTAGTGGGTCCAGGACAGACACCTACGTGCAGTACTTC. Its protein is CSASGSRTDTYVQYF.

This clonotype has at least ten counts. This chain uses TRBV11-2 with TRBJ2-1; TRBD2 matches at 7 bases. V gave up 7 bases and J gave up 8 bases; unmatched junction bases: 14. Germline CDR1 is SGHAT and CDR2 is FQNNGV. The CDR3 sequence is 15 residues long. The CDR3 bases are TGTGCCAGCACCACAGGACTAGTGTTGTTCCATGAGCAGTTCTTC. Protein: CASTTGLVLFHEQFF.